Following are 10 T cell receptor beta chains from one sample sequenced in a study of CXCR3-negative and CXCR3-positive naive CD8 T cells. Whole-study findings and limits: Naive cells positive for CXCR3 carried more hydrophobic TRB CDR3s than CXCR3-negative ones.

Carrying UMI labels, the TRB cDNA libraries were prepared through 5' RACE. TCRdb re-called the 5' RACE reads and catalogs CDR3 proteins one per entry, DNA excluded. The sample features about 98,000 distinct CDR3 sequences, with 0.95% to 1.4% in its top ten. These receptors are not linked to any known antigen. Material for sequencing was naive CXCR3+ CD8+ T cells from blood. Subset here: CD45RO-CCR7+CD27+CD95- naive CD8+ T cells expressing CXCR3 (TNR3+). These TCRs come from a human donor in good health. Some clones in this sample may be carry-over from other donors' samples.

V and J are TRBV7-2 and TRBJ1-2; the TCRdb D gene call, TRBD1, has no DNA to confirm it. Germline V gives CDR1 SGHTA, CDR2 FQGNSA. This CDR3 comprises 15 residues. The CDR3 sequence is CASSLTGTVYYGYTF.

The gene calls are TRBV7-3 and TRBJ2-1; there is no DNA to check the TCRdb D call of TRBD1. Germline assignment: CDR1 SGHTA and CDR2 FQGTGA. The CDR3 runs to 16 residues. The CDR3 here is CASSFGLGGLNNEQFF.

The J gene is TRBJ2-3, the V gene TRBV7-9; TCRdb picks TRBD1, but there is no DNA to check that call. This CDR3 is 14 amino acids long. CDR1 and CDR2 (germline): SEHNR, FQNEAQ (reference sequence). The CDR3 here is CASSLVQGGDTQYF.

V and J are TRBV7-8 and TRBJ2-2. CDR3 length equals 14 residues. CDR1 is SGHVS, CDR2 FQNEAQ, per germline. The CDR3 here is CASSGPQSTGELFF.

This chain links TRBV14 with TRBJ2-1; TCRdb's D call of TRBD1 is untestable without DNA. Germline V lookup: CDR1 SGHDN, CDR2 FVKESK. This CDR3 comprises 16 residues. This chain's CDR3 is CASSQDVPGTPDEQFF.

This chain uses TRBV29-1 with TRBJ2-2; TCRdb's D call of TRBD2 is untestable without DNA. This CDR3 is 16 amino acids long. Germline V lookup: CDR1 SQVTM, CDR2 ANQGSEA. The CDR3 is CSVERTSGGRVGELFF.

This rearrangement joins TRBV5-5 to TRBJ2-7; TCRdb returns TRBD2, unconfirmable since there is no DNA. Looked up from germline, CDR1 is SGHKS and CDR2 is YYEKEE (reference sequence). The CDR3 sequence is 18 residues long. CDR3 residues: CASSLYLVESGSNYEQYF.

The gene calls are TRBV12-3 or TRBV12-4 and TRBJ2-3; TCRdb calls TRBD2, which cannot be checked without DNA. CDR3 length equals 20 residues. CDR3 amino acids: CASSLHPGTSGGPRTDTQYF.

This chain joins TRBV6-2 or TRBV6-3 and TRBJ2-7; TCRdb outputs TRBD1, but without DNA this stays unchecked. The germline gives CDR1 MNHEY, CDR2 SVGEGT. The CDR3 covers 14 residues. CDR3 loop: CASSYPPGPYEQYF.

V usage is TRBV11-3 and J usage is TRBJ2-5; the TCRdb call, TRBD2, lacks DNA for checking. The CDR3 is made up of 16 amino acids. Germline V CDR1 and CDR2: SGHNT, YENEEA. CDR3 sequence reads: CASSSREGRARETQYF.